Shown below are 30 T cell receptor beta chains from a single sample sequenced in a study of cytomegalovirus exposure and HLA in healthy donors. Use of 60 Vbeta and 13 Jbeta primers characterized the PCR. This table comes from immunoSEQ multiplex PCR, and its TCRdb copy is limited to in-frame clones, with some not included. This sample yields roughly 180,000 clones, of which less than 90% are seen a single time; around 0.96% belongs to the top ten. The sequenced sample was PBMCs. These receptors all stem from a man aged 25-45 years in good health and CMV-seronegative.

A remark on this clone: Germline and junction disagree at one end, which may indicate a read error. The same CDR3 also results from other DNA sequences found in this sample. The V gene is TRBV28, the J gene TRBJ1-3; 7 nucleotides line up with TRBD1. CDR1 and CDR2 from the germline V gene are MDHEN and SYDVKM. This CDR3 has 14 residues. CDR3 coding DNA: TGTGCTAGCAGTACACAGGGGAGTGGAAACACCATATATTTT. Translation gives CASSTQGSGNTIYF.

This clone was picked up one time. The CDR3 spells CASSLGQGSNQPQHF. CDR3 DNA sequence: TGTGCCAGCTCACTGGGACAGGGGAGCAATCAGCCCCAGCATTTT. This chain joins TRBV18 and TRBJ1-5, with 10 bases that match TRBD1. V shed 4 bases, J shed 1 base, and the junction held 1 base outside the gene matches. CDR3 length: 15 residues. CDR1 is KGHSH, CDR2 LQKENI, per germline.

The V gene is TRBV4-1, the J gene TRBJ1-4, with a weak D call TRBD1 (5 bases). V lost 0 bases to trimming and J lost 4 bases, with 15 bases between them. This CDR3 is built from 17 residues. Germline V gene sequence: CDR1 MGHRA, CDR2 YSYEKL. The CDR3 loop reads CASSQDSSTDYNEKLFF. For the CDR3, the DNA is TGCGCCAGCAGCCAAGATTCGTCGACAGATTATAATGAAAAACTGTTTTTT.

The genes are TRBV7-9 and TRBJ1-4, with TRBD1 as a possible D gene (6 bases). Germline lookup yields CDR1 SEHNR and CDR2 FQNEAQ (reference sequence). Trimming shortened V by 5 bases and J by 4 bases, and 14 bases separated the two germline ends. The CDR3 covers 15 residues. The CDR3 loop reads CASSPLTGLNEKLFF. DNA for the CDR3: TGTGCCAGCAGCCCACTTACAGGGCTTAATGAAAAACTGTTTTTT.

This clone was picked up a small number of times. J is TRBJ2-1 and V is TRBV6-1; 8 bases align to TRBD1. The germline gives CDR1 MNHNS, CDR2 SASEGT. V trimming: 4 bases; J trimming: 7 bases; junction bases outside the gene matches: 6. The CDR3 extends over 14 amino acids. The CDR3 spells CASSGQGLGNEQFF. Here the CDR3 DNA reads TGTGCCAGCAGTGGACAGGGGTTGGGGAATGAGCAGTTCTTC.

This clone was counted between two and nine times. Within the sample, other DNA sequences also encode this same CDR3. This rearrangement joins TRBV2 to TRBJ1-2; the D gene is possibly TRBD1 (6 bases). Between the trimmed V and J ends, which lost 6 bases and 2 bases, there was a span of 10 bases. Germline V gene data show CDR1 as SNHLY and CDR2 as FYNNEI. CDR3 length: 13 residues. CDR3 nucleotides: TGTGCCAGCAGAAGGGACACCAACTATGGCTACACCTTC. Amino acid sequence: CASRRDTNYGYTF.

The chain employs TRBV7-2 and TRBJ2-5, with TRBD2 matching 16 bases. The junction had 16 bases not matched to a gene; V was cut back by 1 base and J by 11 bases. Per germline, CDR1 SGHTA and CDR2 FQGNSA. This CDR3 comprises 19 residues. The CDR3: CASSLVIAGTSGRVREQYF. CDR3 nucleotide sequence: TGTGCCAGCAGCTTAGTAATTGCGGGGACTAGCGGGAGGGTTAGAGAGCAGTACTTC.

The CDR3 nucleotides are TGTGCCAGCATCGCACAGGGTAGCACAGATACGCAGTATTTT. Translated, it gives CASIAQGSTDTQYF. V usage is TRBV28 and J usage is TRBJ2-3; a possible D gene is TRBD1 (6 bases). Trimming took 7 bases from V and 0 from J, leaving 11 bases between them. Per germline, CDR1 MDHEN and CDR2 SYDVKM. This CDR3 is 14 amino acids long.

The chain links TRBV2 to TRBJ2-3; a possible D gene is TRBD2 (7 bases). V lost 3 bases, J lost 1 base, and 11 bases lay in between. Germline V gene lookup returns CDR1 SNHLY and CDR2 FYNNEI. The CDR3 totals 15 residues. CDR3 sequence (DNA): TGTGCCAGCAGTGAGGGCGGGGGCGGCACAGATACGCAGTATTTT. This sequence encodes CASSEGGGGTDTQYF.

The chain employs TRBV27 and TRBJ2-7; maybe TRBD2 (6 bases). Trimming stripped 5 bases from V and 5 bases from J, with 13 bases between. Germline V gives CDR1 MNHEY, CDR2 SMNVEV (reference sequence). This CDR3 is 13 amino acids long. The CDR3 nucleotides read TGTGCCAGCAGTGCCCCGGGACTTCACGAGCAGTACTTC. This codes for CASSAPGLHEQYF.

This chain connects TRBV10-3 to TRBJ2-1; 8 bases are a match to TRBD1. V gave up 4 bases and J gave up 7 bases; unmatched junction bases: 6. Germline V CDR1 and CDR2: ENHRY, SYGVKD. The CDR3 consists of 14 residues. In nucleotides, the CDR3 is TGTGCCATCAGTGGTGGACAGGGTGGGAATGAGCAGTTCTTC. Translated, it gives CAISGGQGGNEQFF.

The chain uses TRBV7-9 and TRBJ2-1; D possibly corresponds to TRBD1 (5 bases). The ends were cut back, 1 base at V and 7 bases at J, with 20 bases in the middle. The V gene's germline CDR1 is SEHNR and CDR2 FQNEAQ (reference sequence). The CDR3 runs to 17 residues. CDR3 nucleotides: TGTGCCAGCAGCTTAGAAGGGTTCGGCAGGGTGGGAAATGAGCAGTTCTTC. It is translated as CASSLEGFGRVGNEQFF.

The gene calls are TRBV27 and TRBJ1-5; 7 bases are shared with TRBD1. The CDR3 has 13 amino acids. Germline V gene data show CDR1 as MNHEY and CDR2 as SMNVEV (reference sequence). The trim removed 5 bases at V and 7 bases at J, leaving 5 bases unmatched. For the CDR3, the DNA is TGTGCCAGCAGTGCAGGGGGAGGACAGCCCCAGCATTTT. The encoded protein is CASSAGGGQPQHF.

For this clone: One end of the junction varies from germline; a read error may be responsible. The V call is TRBV7-9, the J call TRBJ2-3; 8 bases agree with TRBD1. The CDR3 runs 16 residues. Germline-derived CDR1 and CDR2 are SEHNR and FQNEAQ (reference sequence). This CDR3 is CSSSYQGAPFTDTQYF. The CDR3 DNA reads TGTTCCAGCAGCTACCAGGGGGCGCCTTTCACAGATACGCAGTATTTT.

The J gene is TRBJ2-2, the V gene TRBV6-4, with D tentatively TRBD1 (5 bases). The CDR3 length is 13 residues. The germline V and J ends were trimmed by 5 bases and 4 bases, with 8 bases remaining between them. Per the germline V gene, CDR1 is MRHNA and CDR2 is SNTAGT. CDR3 coding DNA: TGTGCCAGCAGTAGGGGCCTCACCGGGGAGCTGTTTTTT. Protein sequence: CASSRGLTGELFF.

The V gene is TRBV5-1, the J gene TRBJ2-3, with TRBD2 identical over 10 bases. Trimming took 4 bases from V and 2 from J; bases not matched to a gene: 10. Germline CDR1 and CDR2: SGHRS and YFSETQ. This CDR3 contains 17 residues. CDR3 region: CASSQRVAGGYTDTQYF. CDR3 bases: TGCGCCAGCAGCCAGCGTGTAGCGGGAGGATACACAGATACGCAGTATTTT.

The V and J genes are TRBV7-9 and TRBJ1-5, with D uncertain. Deletions cut 1 base from V and 4 bases from J, with 14 bases between. The CDR3 sequence is 16 residues long. The V gene's germline CDR1 is SEHNR and CDR2 FQNEAQ (reference sequence). DNA for the CDR3: TGTGCCAGCAGCTTAGGGGGAGCAAATGGAAATCAGCCCCAGCATTTT. It translates to CASSLGGANGNQPQHF.

Here the CDR3 DNA reads TGTGCCAGCAGTCTCAGGGGGGAGGAGACCCAGTACTTC. Residues: CASSLRGEETQYF. The chain combines TRBV27 with TRBJ2-5, with D tentatively TRBD1 (7 bases). Trimming left V 5 bases short and J 5 bases short, with 12 bases between. Germline loops: CDR1 MNHEY, CDR2 SMNVEV (reference sequence). There are 13 residues in the CDR3.

This clone was found once. The gene calls are TRBV25-1 and TRBJ2-7, with 11 positions matching TRBD1. CDR3 length: 15 amino acids. Germline CDR1 MGHDK, CDR2 SYGVNS. V lost 3 bases, J lost 6 bases, and 7 bases stayed unmatched. The CDR3 nucleotides are TGTGCCAGCAGTGACCGGACCGGGACAGGGGGCGAGCAGTACTTC. It yields the protein CASSDRTGTGGEQYF.

This chain joins TRBV4-3 and TRBJ2-4; TRBD2 agrees at 9 bases. V dropped 8 bases and J dropped 15; count of bases not matched to a gene: 14. Germline CDR1 LGHNA, CDR2 YSLEER. This CDR3 has 13 residues. CDR3 region: CASGGGVRGTMYF. The CDR3 nucleotides are TGCGCCAGCGGCGGGGGGGTAAGGGGTACAATGTACTTC.

This clone was observed a single time. The rearrangement uses TRBV2 and TRBJ2-7; the match to TRBD2 covers 14 bases. The CDR3 has 15 amino acids. V gave up 6 bases and J gave up 1 base; unmatched junction bases: 2. Germline CDR1 reads SNHLY; CDR2 reads FYNNEI. The CDR3 reads CASRGTSGRSYEQYF. DNA of the CDR3: TGTGCCAGCAGGGGGACTAGCGGGAGATCCTACGAGCAGTACTTC.

V and J are TRBV7-6 and TRBJ2-7; D unclear. CDR3 length equals 16 residues. V was cut by 4 bases and J by 1 base, with 17 bases left in between. Germline V gives CDR1 SGHVS, CDR2 FNYEAQ. CDR3 protein: CASSSAASSGSYEQYF. The CDR3 DNA is TGTGCCAGCAGCTCCGCGGCCTCGTCGGGTTCCTACGAGCAGTACTTC. The variable domain in full, completed from reference TRBV7-6 and TRBJ2-7, reads GAGVSQSPRYKVTKRGQDVALRCDPISGHVSLYWYRQALGQGPEFLTYFNYEAQQDKSGLPNDRFSAERPEGSISTLTIQRTEQRDSAMYRCASSSAASSGSYEQYFGPGTRLTVT.

The CDR3 sequence: CASSLDRSPDTQYF. Written as DNA, the CDR3 is TGCGCCAGCAGCTTGGACAGGTCCCCAGATACGCAGTATTTT. The J gene is TRBJ2-3, the V gene TRBV5-1; perhaps TRBD1 as D (5 bases). Trimming removed 0 bases from V and 4 bases from J, with 9 bases in between. The CDR3 contains 14 residues. Germline CDR1 and CDR2: SGHRS and YFSETQ.

V usage is TRBV19 and J usage is TRBJ1-1, with TRBD1 identical over 9 bases. After removal of 4 bases from V and 0 bases from J, the junction contained 3 bases not matched to a gene. The length of the CDR3 is 15 residues. Germline V gives CDR1 LNHDA, CDR2 SQIVND (reference sequence). CDR3 sequence reads: CASSRGTGMNTEAFF. CDR3 sequence (DNA): TGTGCCAGTAGTAGGGGGACAGGGATGAACACTGAAGCTTTCTTT.

The genes are TRBV6-6 and TRBJ1-1, with a possible D match to TRBD1 (6 bases). Trimming took off 4 bases at V and 6 bases at J, with 15 bases between the two ends. The CDR3 is 14 residues long. CDR1 is MNHNY and CDR2 is SVGAGI in the germline V gene (reference sequence). The CDR3 region has the DNA TGTGCCAGCAGTTCGTATTCACAGGGATCTGAAGCTTTCTTT. As protein: CASSSYSQGSEAFF.

The chain joins TRBV28 to TRBJ2-1, with 7 nucleotides matching TRBD1. V gave up 3 bases and J gave up 6 bases; unmatched junction bases: 11. Germline assignment: CDR1 MDHEN and CDR2 SYDVKM. The CDR3 contains 16 residues. The CDR3 is CASSFSDPGGLNEQFF. In nucleotides, the CDR3 is TGTGCCAGCAGTTTCTCTGACCCAGGGGGTCTCAATGAGCAGTTCTTC.

The chain carries TRBV7-9 and TRBJ1-1, with no clear D. Trimming took 1 base from V and 7 from J, leaving 10 bases between them. Germline V lookup: CDR1 SEHNR, CDR2 FQNEAQ (reference sequence). This CDR3 spans 13 amino acids. CDR3 nucleotides: TGTGCCAGCAGCTTAGACGGGTTCGGTGAAGCTTTCTTT. It translates to CASSLDGFGEAFF.

The rearrangement joins TRBV6-6 to TRBJ1-1; the D is unclear. CDR3 length: 13 residues. V lost 2 bases and J lost 3, with 7 bases in between. Germline-derived CDR1 and CDR2 are MNHNY and SVGAGI (reference sequence). The CDR3 sequence is CASSYLPHTEAFF. The CDR3 DNA follows: TGTGCCAGCAGTTACCTCCCCCACACTGAAGCTTTCTTT.

This chain uses TRBV28 with TRBJ2-5; 7 nucleotides line up with TRBD2. Per germline, CDR1 MDHEN and CDR2 SYDVKM. Trimming at V came to 6 bases and at J to 1 base, leaving 8 bases not matched to a gene. The CDR3 sequence is 15 residues long. CDR3 nucleotide sequence: TGTGCCAGCAGCCCTGCTAGCGGCGGCCAAGAGACCCAGTACTTC. It encodes CASSPASGGQETQYF.

The V and J genes are TRBV7-2 and TRBJ2-5, with TRBD2 matching over 13 bases. Per germline, CDR1 SGHTA and CDR2 FQGNSA. The CDR3 covers 14 residues. Losses at the gene ends were 5 bases for V and 5 bases for J; bases not matched to a gene: 2. The CDR3 here is CASSTSGGAETQYF. The CDR3 DNA reads TGTGCCAGCAGCACTAGCGGGGGGGCCGAGACCCAGTACTTC.